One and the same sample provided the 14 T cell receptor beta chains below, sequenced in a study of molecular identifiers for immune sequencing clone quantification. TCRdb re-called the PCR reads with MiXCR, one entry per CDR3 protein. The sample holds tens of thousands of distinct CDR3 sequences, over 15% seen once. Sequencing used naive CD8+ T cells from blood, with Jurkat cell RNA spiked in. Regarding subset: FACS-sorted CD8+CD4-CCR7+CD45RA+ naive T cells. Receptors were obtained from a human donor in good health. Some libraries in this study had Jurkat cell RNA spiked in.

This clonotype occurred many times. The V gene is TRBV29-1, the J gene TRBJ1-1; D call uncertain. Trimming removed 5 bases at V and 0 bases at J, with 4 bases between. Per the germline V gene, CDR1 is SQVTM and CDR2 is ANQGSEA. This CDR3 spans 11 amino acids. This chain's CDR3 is CSVRVNTEAFF. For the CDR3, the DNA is TGCAGCGTTCGTGTGAACACTGAAGCTTTCTTT. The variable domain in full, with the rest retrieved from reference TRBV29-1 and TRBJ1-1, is SAVISQKPSRDICQRGTSLTIQCQVDSQVTMMFWYRQQPGQSLTLIATANQGSEATYESGFVIDKFPISRPNLTFSTLTVSNMSPEDSSIYLCSVRVNTEAFFGQGTRLTVV.

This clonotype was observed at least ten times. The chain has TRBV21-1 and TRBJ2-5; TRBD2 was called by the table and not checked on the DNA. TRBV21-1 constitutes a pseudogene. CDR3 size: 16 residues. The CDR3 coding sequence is TGTGCCAGCAGCTTACGGACTAGCGGGCCACAAGAGACCCAGTACTTC. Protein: CASSLRTSGPQETQYF.

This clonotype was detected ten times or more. The CDR3 sequence is CASSPWETPSYEQYF. CDR3 DNA sequence: TGTGCCAGTAGCCCGTGGGAGACACCCTCCTACGAGCAGTACTTC. The chain has TRBV19 and TRBJ2-7; D possibly corresponds to TRBD2 (5 bases). The germline V gene has CDR1 LNHDA and CDR2 SQIVND (reference sequence). The CDR3 loop spans 15 amino acids. The V end was cut by 6 bases, the J end by 0 bases, with 15 bases between.

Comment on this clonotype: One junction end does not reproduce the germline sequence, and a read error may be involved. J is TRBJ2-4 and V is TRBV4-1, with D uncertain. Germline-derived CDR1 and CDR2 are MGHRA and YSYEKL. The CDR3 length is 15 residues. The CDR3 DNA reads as TGCGCCAGCAGCCACGGGCAGTCAGCCGAAAACATTCAGTACTTC. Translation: CASSHGQSAENIQYF.

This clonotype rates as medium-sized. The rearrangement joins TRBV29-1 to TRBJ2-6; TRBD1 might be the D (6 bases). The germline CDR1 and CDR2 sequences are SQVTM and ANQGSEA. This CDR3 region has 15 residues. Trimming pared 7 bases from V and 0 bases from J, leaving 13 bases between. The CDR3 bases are TGCAGCGCCCGGACAGAACCCTCTGGGGCCAACGTCCTGACTTTC. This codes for CSARTEPSGANVLTF.

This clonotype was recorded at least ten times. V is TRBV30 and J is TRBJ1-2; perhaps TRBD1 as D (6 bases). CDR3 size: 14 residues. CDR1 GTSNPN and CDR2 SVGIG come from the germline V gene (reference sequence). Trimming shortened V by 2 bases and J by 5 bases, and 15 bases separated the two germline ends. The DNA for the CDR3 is TGTGCCTGGAGTACTGGGAGGGGGGGATATGGCTACACCTTC. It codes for CAWSTGRGGYGYTF.

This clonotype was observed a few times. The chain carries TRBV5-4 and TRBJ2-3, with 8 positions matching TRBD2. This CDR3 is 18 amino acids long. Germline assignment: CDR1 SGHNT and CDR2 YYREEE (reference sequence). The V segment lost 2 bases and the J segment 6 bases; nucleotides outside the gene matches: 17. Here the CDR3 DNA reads TGTGCCAGCAGCTTTGGCCCGGGGGGCGGGGGGCTCATTGATACGCAGTATTTT. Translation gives CASSFGPGGGGLIDTQYF.

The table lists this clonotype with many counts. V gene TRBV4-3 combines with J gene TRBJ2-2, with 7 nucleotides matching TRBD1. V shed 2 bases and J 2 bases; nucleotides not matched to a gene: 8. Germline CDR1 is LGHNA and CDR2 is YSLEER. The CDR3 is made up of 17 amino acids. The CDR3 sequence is CASSQSWGQTNTGELFF. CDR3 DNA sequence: TGCGCCAGCAGCCAATCCTGGGGACAGACTAACACCGGGGAGCTGTTTTTT.

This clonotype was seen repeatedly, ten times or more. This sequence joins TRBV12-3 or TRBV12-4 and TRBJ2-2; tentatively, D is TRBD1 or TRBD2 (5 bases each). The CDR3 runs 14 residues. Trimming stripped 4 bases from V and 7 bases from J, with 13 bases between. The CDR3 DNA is TGTGCCAGCAGTTGGGGACCGTCGGGCGGGGAGCTGTTTTTT. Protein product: CASSWGPSGGELFF.

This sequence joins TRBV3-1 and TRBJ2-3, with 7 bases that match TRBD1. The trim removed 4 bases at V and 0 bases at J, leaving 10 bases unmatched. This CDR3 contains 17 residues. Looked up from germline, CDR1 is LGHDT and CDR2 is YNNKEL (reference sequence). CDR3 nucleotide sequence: TGTGCCAGCAGCCGACCGGGACAGACCGCTAGCACAGATACGCAGTATTTT. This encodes CASSRPGQTASTDTQYF.

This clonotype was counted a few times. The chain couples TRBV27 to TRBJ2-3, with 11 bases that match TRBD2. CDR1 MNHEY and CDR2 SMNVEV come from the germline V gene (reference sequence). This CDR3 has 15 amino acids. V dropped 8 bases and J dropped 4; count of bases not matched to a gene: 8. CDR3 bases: TGTGCCAGCTACCCCCTTAGCGGGGGGGCAGATACGCAGTATTTT. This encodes CASYPLSGGADTQYF.

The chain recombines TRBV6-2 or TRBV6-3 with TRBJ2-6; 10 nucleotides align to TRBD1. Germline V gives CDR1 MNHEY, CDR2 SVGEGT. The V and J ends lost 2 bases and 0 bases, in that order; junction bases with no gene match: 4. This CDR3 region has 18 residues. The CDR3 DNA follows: TGTGCCAGCAGTTACCAGGGACAGGGGTTCTCTGGGGCCAACGTCCTGACTTTC. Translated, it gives CASSYQGQGFSGANVLTF.

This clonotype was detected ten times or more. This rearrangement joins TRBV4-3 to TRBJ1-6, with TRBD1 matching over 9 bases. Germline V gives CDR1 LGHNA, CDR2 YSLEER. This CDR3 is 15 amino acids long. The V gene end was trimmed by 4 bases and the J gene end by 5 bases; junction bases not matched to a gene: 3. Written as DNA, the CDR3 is TGCGCCAGCAGCCTGGGACAGGGAGATAATTCACCCCTCCACTTT. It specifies CASSLGQGDNSPLHF.

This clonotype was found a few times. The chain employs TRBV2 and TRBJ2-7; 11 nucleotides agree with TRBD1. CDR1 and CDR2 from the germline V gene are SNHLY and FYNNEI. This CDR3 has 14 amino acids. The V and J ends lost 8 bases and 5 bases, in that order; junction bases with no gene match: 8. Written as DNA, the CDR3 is TGTGCCAGCGTAGGACAGGGGGCGTTCCACGAGCAGTACTTC. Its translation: CASVGQGAFHEQYF. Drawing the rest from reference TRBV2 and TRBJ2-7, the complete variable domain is EPEVTQTPSHQVTQMGQEVILRCVPISNHLYFYWYRQILGQKVEFLVSFYNNEISEKSEIFDDQFSVERPDGSNFTLKIRSTKLEDSAMYFCASVGQGAFHEQYFGPGTRLTVT.